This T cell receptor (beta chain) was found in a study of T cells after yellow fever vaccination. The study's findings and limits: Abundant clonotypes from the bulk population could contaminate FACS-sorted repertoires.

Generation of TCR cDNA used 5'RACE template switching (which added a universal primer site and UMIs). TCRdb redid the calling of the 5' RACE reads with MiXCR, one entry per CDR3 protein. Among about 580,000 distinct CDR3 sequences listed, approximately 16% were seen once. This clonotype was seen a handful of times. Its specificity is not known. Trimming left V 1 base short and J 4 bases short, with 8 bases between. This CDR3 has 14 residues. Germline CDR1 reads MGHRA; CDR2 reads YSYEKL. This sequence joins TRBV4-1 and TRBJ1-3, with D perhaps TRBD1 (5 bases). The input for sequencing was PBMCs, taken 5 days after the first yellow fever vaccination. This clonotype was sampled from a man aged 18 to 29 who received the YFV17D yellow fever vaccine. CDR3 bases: TGCGCCAGCAGCCAAGCGGGGCAAGGAAACACCATATATTTT. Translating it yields CASSQAGQGNTIYF.